The entry below describes one TCR beta chain. This clone was seen a few times. Which antigen it targets is not known. Nothing much larger sits one base from this clone, and base qualities are not available. Each donor gave one peripheral blood draw, averaging roughly 120 mL, which was collected into heparinised tubes. Naive, central memory, regulatory and stem cell-like memory CD4+ T cells were sorted on a BD FACSAria II using a panel including CD45RO, CCR7, CD25, CD127, CD95 and CD27. Every sorted population had a purity above 95%. Right away, PBMCs were isolated by Lymphoprep density gradient centrifugation and were stained directly, with no culture step. So that batch effects would be minimized, each experiment stained and sorted samples in pairs, pairing one healthy donor with one patient. The data stem from a study of beta chain features in type 1 diabetes (dated 2018 in TCRdb). Regarding the study in general: Mean age, gender distribution, total cell number and subset yield did not differ between patients and healthy donors. Across all samples, some 110,000,000 sorted cells were examined, and cell number per subset correlated strongly with RNA yield. In the study, TCRB repertoires of sorted circulating CD4+ T cell subsets from recently diagnosed type 1 diabetes patients were compared with those of matched healthy donors. Regulatory and stem cell-like memory subsets were isolated from only 8 patients and roughly eight healthy donors, whereas naive and central memory subsets came from all 28 donors.

Broad study findings and their caveats: Sequencing cDNA rather than genomic DNA could over-represent highly expressing activated cells, although activation and CD3 levels did not differ between groups. Type 1 diabetes patients showed a moderate but significant shortening of TCRB CDR3 length in all four CD4+ subsets. PCR may preferentially amplify shorter templates, but because patient and control samples were amplified and corrected together, any resulting skew would affect both groups equally. Because small numbers of individuals were included in the HLA sub-analyses, any influence of HLA type on TCRB rearrangement was left unresolved. At VDJ recombination sites, patients with type 1 diabetes made fewer insertions and deleted more nucleotides, a pattern implying thymic rearrangement abnormalities. Naive, central memory and regulatory TCRB repertoires appeared more similar among patients than among healthy donors.

The entire amount of isolated RNA was reverse transcribed using the High Capacity cDNA Reverse Transcription Kit, so the sequenced TCRB transcripts were expressed ones. Deep immunoSEQ sequencing was performed on naive, central memory and regulatory T cell samples, with an average of roughly 3.5 million total reads per sample. After sorted cells were lysed in RLT buffer, RNA was extracted with DNase-treated RNeasy Micro or Mini kits, with the choice depending on cell number. To prevent cross-contamination, each cell subset was processed individually, whereas patient and healthy donor samples were processed jointly. Using the immunoSEQ multiplex PCR, TCRB sequences were amplified from cDNA into 87-bp fragments spanning the CDR3 region. Amplicons were sequenced on the Illumina HiSeq platform. The paper's processing steps were these. PCR bias was computationally corrected using synthetic template baselines, reads within Hamming distance 2 were collapsed, and singletons that could not be merged were discarded. Reads were aligned against IMGT to assign V, D and J genes, CDR3 length and insertions or deletions at six rearrangement sites. Within each subset, clonotype counts were normalized to sorted cell number, after which true diversity and Gini coefficients were computed with the tcR R package. Repertoire sharing was quantified using the overlap coefficient calculated on TCRB nucleotide sequences. Out-of-frame TCRB sequences from naive cells were analyzed as a proxy for the pre-selection repertoire. The clones in this table, taken by TCRdb from immuneACCESS, are in-frame only. Not every clone is retained; where verified, under half of the shortfall comes from an unresolved V gene, and the cause of the rest is unknown. V, J and clone size derive from that table, while D and trimming were established from the DNA sequence. The sample data list 240,000 or so clones, and around 20% of these were observed just once. Less than 0.035% of the sample is taken by the ten largest.

According to the germline V gene, CDR1 reads SGHTA and CDR2 reads FQGTGA. Taken from cysteine to phenylalanine, the CDR3 has 14 residues. Here the CDR3 DNA is all that survives: 42 bases in frame from base 1. V is clipped by 5 bases and J by 8 bases, and the sequence between their germline boundaries is 15 bases long. This receptor chain uses TRBV7-3 and TRBJ2-2; no D gene is confidently identified. Sequencing used naive CD4+ T cells from blood. The label giving this sample's cell subset or site can be read as: true naive CD4+ T cells. This TCR was recovered from a middle-aged woman with type 1 diabetes. The encoded CDR3 is CASSLIARSGELFF. The bases read TGTGCCAGCAGCCTGATCGCTCGGTCGGGGGAGCTGTTTTTT.